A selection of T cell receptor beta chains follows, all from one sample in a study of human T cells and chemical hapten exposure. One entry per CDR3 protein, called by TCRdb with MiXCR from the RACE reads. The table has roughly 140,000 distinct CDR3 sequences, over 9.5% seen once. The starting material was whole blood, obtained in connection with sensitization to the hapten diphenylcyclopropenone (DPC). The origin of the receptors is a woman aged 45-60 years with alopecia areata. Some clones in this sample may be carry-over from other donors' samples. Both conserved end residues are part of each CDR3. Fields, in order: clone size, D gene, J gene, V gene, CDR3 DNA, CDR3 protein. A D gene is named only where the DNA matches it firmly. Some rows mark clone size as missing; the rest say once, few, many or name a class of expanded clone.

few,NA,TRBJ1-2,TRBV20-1,TGCAGTGCTAGAGAAGGGGGACGGGAAGGCTACACCTTC,CSAREGGREGYTF
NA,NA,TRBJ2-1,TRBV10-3,TGTGCCATCATGGGGGGAAGCTCCTACAATGAGCAGTTCTTC,CAIMGGSSYNEQFF
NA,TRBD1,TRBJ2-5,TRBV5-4,TGTGCCAGCAGCTCGAGACAGGGGGCTCAGGAGACCCAGTACTTC,CASSSRQGAQETQYF
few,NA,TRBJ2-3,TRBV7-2,TGTGCCAGCAGCTACGGAGGGGTAGGAGATACGCAGTATTTT,CASSYGGVGDTQYF
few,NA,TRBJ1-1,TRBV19,TGTGCCAGTAGTATCTTAGTCAGTCGGAGCACTGAAGCTTTCTTT,CASSILVSRSTEAFF
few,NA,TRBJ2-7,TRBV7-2,TGTGCCAGCAGCTCTAGAGGGGGGAATTACGAGCAGTACTTC,CASSSRGGNYEQYF
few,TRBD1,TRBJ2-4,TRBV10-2,TGCGCCAGCACTTTAGTCGGACAGGGGGCTGGAGCCAAAAACATTCAGTACTTC,CASTLVGQGAGAKNIQYF
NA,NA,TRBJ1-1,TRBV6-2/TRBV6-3,TGTGCCAGCAGGGCTATGGGGCTGAACACTGAAGCTTTCTTT,CASRAMGLNTEAFF
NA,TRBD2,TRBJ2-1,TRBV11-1,TGTGCCAGCAGCTGGGGTAGCGGGAGTAGGAGCTCCTACAATGAGCAGTTCTTC,CASSWGSGSRSSYNEQFF
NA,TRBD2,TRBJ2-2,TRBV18,TGTGCCAGCTCACCAGGACTAGCGGGGATCTCGGCCGGGGAGCTGTTTTTT,CASSPGLAGISAGELFF
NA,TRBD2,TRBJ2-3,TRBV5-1,TGCGCCAGCAGGACTAGCGGGAGGACCACAGATACGCAGTATTTT,CASRTSGRTTDTQYF
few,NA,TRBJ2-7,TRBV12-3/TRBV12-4,TGTGCCAGCTGCACTAGCCCCTACGAGCAGTACTTC,CASCTSPYEQYF
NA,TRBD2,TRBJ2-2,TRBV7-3,TGTGCCAGCAGGCTAGCGGTCGGCGGGGAGCTGTTTTTT,CASRLAVGGELFF
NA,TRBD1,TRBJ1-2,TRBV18,TGTGCCAGCTCACCCACAGGGGGCGCATATGGCTACACCTTC,CASSPTGGAYGYTF
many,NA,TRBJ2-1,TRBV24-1,TGTGCCACCAGTGATTTGACGGTGGGGGCGAATGAGCAGTTCTTC,CATSDLTVGANEQFF
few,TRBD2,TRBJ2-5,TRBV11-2,TGTGCCAGCAGCTTAGCGCTAGCGGGCTCAGGAGAGACCCAGTACTTC,CASSLALAGSGETQYF
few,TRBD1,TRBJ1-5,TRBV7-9,TGTGCCAGCAGCTTAGGGGGACAGGGCTTGCCCCAGCATTTT,CASSLGGQGLPQHF
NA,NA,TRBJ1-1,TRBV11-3,TGTGCCAGCAGCGTACTACGGAACACTGAAGCTTTCTTT,CASSVLRNTEAFF
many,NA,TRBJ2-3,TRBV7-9,TGCGCCAGCAGCTTGGCGACAGATACGCAGTATTTT,CASSLATDTQYF
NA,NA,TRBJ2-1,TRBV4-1,TGCGCCAGCAGCCGAGAACCGGGGGATGAGCAGTTCTTC,CASSREPGDEQFF
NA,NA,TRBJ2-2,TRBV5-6,TGTGCCACCAAAAGGATGGCAAACGCGAACACCGGGGAGCTGTTTTTT,CATKRMANANTGELFF
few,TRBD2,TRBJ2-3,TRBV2,TGTGCCAGCAGTGCCCCCCTAGCGGGACCCGCAGATACGCAGTATTTT,CASSAPLAGPADTQYF
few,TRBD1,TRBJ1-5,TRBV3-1,TGTGCCAGCAGTCACGGACAGGGGGGTCAGCCCCAGCATTTT,CASSHGQGGQPQHF
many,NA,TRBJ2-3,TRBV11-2,TGTGCCAGCAGCTTTTTAGATACGCAGTATTTT,CASSFLDTQYF
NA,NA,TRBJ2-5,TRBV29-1,TGCAGCGCCGGGGGTAGGCGGGAGACCCAGTACTTC,CSAGGRRETQYF
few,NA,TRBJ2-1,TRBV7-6,TGTGCCAGCAGCTTAGGGGACTCTAACTACAATGAGCAGTTCTTC,CASSLGDSNYNEQFF
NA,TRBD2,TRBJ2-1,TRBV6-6,TGTGCCAGCAGTTCCAACAGCGGGAGCAATGAGCAGTTCTTC,CASSSNSGSNEQFF
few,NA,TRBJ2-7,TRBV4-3,TGCGCCAGCAGCCAGGAACCGGGCTACGAGCAGTACTTC,CASSQEPGYEQYF
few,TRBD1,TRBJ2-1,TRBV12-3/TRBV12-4,TGTGCCAGCAGCCGGGACAGGGGAGTTTTTTCCAATGAGCAGTTCTTC,CASSRDRGVFSNEQFF
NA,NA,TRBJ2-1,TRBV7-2,TGTGCCAGCAGCTCGCATGTCCTTAGCTCCTACAATGAGCAGTTCTTC,CASSSHVLSSYNEQFF
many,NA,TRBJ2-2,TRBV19,TGTGCCAGTAGTACGACTAGGCCCACCGGGGAGCTGTTTTTT,CASSTTRPTGELFF
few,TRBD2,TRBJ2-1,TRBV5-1,TGCGCCAGCAGCCGCCCGGGACTAGCGGATCTCGGGACTTACAATGAGCAGTTCTTC,CASSRPGLADLGTYNEQFF
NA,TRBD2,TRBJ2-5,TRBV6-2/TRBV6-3,TGTGCCAGCAGCTTCAACCCGGGACTAGCGGGAGAAGAGACCCAGTACTTC,CASSFNPGLAGEETQYF
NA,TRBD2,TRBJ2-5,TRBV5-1,TGCGCCAGCAGCTTGGGCGGGGGAGGACAAGAGACCCAGTACTTC,CASSLGGGGQETQYF
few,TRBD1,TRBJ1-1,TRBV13,TGTGCCAGCAGCGCCCCACAGGGGGCGAACACTGAAGCTTTCTTT,CASSAPQGANTEAFF
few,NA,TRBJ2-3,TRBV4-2,TGTGCCAGCAGTGCCGGGACTAGCACAGATACGCAGTATTTT,CASSAGTSTDTQYF
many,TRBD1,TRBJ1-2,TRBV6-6,TGTGCCAGCAGCCCAGCCCGACAGGGTCATGGCTACACCTTC,CASSPARQGHGYTF
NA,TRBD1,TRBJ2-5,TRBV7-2,TGTGCCAGCAGCTTAATAGGGGGCGGAGAGACCCAGTACTTC,CASSLIGGGETQYF
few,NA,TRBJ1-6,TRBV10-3,TGTGCCATCAGTGCAGGGGAAACGAATTCACCCCTCCACTTT,CAISAGETNSPLHF
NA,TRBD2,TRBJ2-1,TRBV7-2,TGTGCCAGCAGATTAAGGACTAGCGGGAGCTACAATGAGCAGTTCTTC,CASRLRTSGSYNEQFF
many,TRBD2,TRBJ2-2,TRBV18,TGTGCCAGCTCACCTAATCCTGGGACTAGCGGGAGTGTGAGCACCGGGGAGCTGTTTTTT,CASSPNPGTSGSVSTGELFF
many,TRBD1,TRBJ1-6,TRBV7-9,TGTGCCAGCAGCTCCCCGGGACAGGCCAATTCACCCCTCCACTTT,CASSSPGQANSPLHF
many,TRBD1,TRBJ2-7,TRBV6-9,TGTGCCAGCACCCCCGGGACAGGGGAAGTCAGTTATACCTACGAGCAGTACTTC,CASTPGTGEVSYTYEQYF
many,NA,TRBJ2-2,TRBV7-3,TGTGCCAGCAGCTTAAGAACCACCGGGGAGCTGTTTTTT,CASSLRTTGELFF
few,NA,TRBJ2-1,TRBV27,TGTGCCAGCAGTTTAGAGGCTAGACAGTTCAATGAGCAGTTCTTC,CASSLEARQFNEQFF
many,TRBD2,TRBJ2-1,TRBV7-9,TGTGCCAGCAGCCCGGGGACTAGCGGGGTGATATACAATGAGCAGTTCTTC,CASSPGTSGVIYNEQFF
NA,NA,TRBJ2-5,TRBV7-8,TGTGCCAGCAGCCCAACGTGGTGGCAGGGGGAGACCCAGTACTTC,CASSPTWWQGETQYF
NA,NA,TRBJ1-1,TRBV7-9,TGTGCCAGCAGCTCCCTAGGACAGAACACTGAAGCTTTCTTT,CASSSLGQNTEAFF
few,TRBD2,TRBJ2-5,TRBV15,TGTGCCACCAGCAGAGCCAAGAGCGGGAGGGAAGAGACCCAGTACTTC,CATSRAKSGREETQYF
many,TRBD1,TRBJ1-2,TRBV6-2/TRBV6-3,TGTGCCAGCAGACCGGGACAGCGGGGCTACACCTTC,CASRPGQRGYTF
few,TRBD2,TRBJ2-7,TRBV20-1,TGCAGTGCTAGAGAAGAATTTGGACTAGCAACCCACGAGCAGTACTTC,CSAREEFGLATHEQYF
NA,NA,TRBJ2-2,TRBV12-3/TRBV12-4,TGTGCCAGCAGTTTTTCAGGGATGGTCGGGGAGCTGTTTTTT,CASSFSGMVGELFF
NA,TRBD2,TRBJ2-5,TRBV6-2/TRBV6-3,TGTGCCAGCAGTCGCGTAAGCGGGGCCCAAGAGACCCAGTACTTC,CASSRVSGAQETQYF
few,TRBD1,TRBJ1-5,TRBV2,TGTGCCAGCAGTGCCCAGGGGGGAGGCAATCAGCCCCAGCATTTT,CASSAQGGGNQPQHF
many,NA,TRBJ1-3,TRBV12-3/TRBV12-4,TGTGCCAGCGACCATAGAGGGAGGTCTGGAAACACCATATATTTT,CASDHRGRSGNTIYF